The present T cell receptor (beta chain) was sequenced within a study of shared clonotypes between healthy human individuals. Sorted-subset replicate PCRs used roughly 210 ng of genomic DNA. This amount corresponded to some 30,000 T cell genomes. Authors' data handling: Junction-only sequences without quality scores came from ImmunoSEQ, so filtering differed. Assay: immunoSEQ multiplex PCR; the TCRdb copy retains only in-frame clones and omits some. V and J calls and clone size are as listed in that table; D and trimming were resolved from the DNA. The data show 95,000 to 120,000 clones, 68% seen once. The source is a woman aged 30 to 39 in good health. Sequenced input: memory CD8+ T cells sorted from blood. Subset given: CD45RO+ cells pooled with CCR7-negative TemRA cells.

DNA of the CDR3: TGCGCCAGCAGCCAAACTTGGGTTGTCAAAAACATTCAGTACTTC. This gives the protein CASSQTWVVKNIQYF. The chain has TRBV4-1 and TRBJ2-4, with D hard to call. Germline V gives CDR1 MGHRA, CDR2 YSYEKL. Trimming removed 2 bases from V and 3 bases from J, with 11 bases in between. The CDR3 is made up of 15 amino acids.